This TCR beta chain was retrieved from a study of shared clonotypes between healthy human individuals. This CDR3 is built from 12 residues. CDR1 is MNHNS and CDR2 is SASEGT in the germline V gene. Trimming took 2 bases from V and 4 from J, leaving 6 bases between them. Only Caucasian adults living in Nashville, Tennessee served as donors. The run depth of the assay was deep. The assay was immunoSEQ multiplex PCR, and TCRdb's table has in-frame clones only and misses some. The sample yields under 2,500,000 clones, nearly 97% seen once. Sequenced sample: naive CD4+ T cells sorted from blood. The subset: CD45RA+ positively selected. The chain joins TRBV6-1 to TRBJ2-7; D gene ambiguous. This sequence originates from a man aged 18 to 29 in good health. The CDR3 reads CASSERVYEQYF. In nucleotides, the CDR3 is TGTGCCAGCAGTGAAAGGGTTTACGAGCAGTACTTC.